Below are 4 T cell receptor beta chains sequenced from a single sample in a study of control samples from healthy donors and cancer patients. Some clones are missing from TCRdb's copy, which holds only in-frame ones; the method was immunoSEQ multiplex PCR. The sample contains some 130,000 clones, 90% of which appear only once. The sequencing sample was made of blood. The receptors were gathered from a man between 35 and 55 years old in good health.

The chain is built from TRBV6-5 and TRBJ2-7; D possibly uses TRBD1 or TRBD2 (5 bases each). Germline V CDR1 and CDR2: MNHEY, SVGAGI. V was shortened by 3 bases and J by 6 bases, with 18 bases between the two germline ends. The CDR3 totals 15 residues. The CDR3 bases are TGTGCCAGCAGTTATTCCGGGCAGGGTGGAGGCGAGCAGTACTTC. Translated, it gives CASSYSGQGGGEQYF.

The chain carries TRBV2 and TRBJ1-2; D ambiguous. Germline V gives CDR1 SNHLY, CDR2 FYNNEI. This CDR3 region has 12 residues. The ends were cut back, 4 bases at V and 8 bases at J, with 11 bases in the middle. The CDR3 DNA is TGTGCCAGCAGTGCCACATCTCGAGGCTACACCTTC. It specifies CASSATSRGYTF. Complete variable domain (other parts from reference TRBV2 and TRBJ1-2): EPEVTQTPSHQVTQMGQEVILRCVPISNHLYFYWYRQILGQKVEFLVSFYNNEISEKSEIFDDQFSVERPDGSNFTLKIRSTKLEDSAMYFCASSATSRGYTFGSGTRLTVV.

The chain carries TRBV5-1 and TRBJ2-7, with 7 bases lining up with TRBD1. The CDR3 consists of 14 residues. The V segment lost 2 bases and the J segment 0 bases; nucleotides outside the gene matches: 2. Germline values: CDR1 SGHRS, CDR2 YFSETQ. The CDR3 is CASSFDRASYEQYF. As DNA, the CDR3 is TGCGCCAGCAGCTTCGACAGGGCCTCCTACGAGCAGTACTTC. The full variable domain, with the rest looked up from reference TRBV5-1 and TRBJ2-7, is KAGVTQTPRYLIKTRGQQVTLSCSPISGHRSVSWYQQTPGQGLQFLFEYFSETQRNKGNFPGRFSGRQFSNSRSEMNVSTLELGDSALYLCASSFDRASYEQYFGPGTRLTVT.

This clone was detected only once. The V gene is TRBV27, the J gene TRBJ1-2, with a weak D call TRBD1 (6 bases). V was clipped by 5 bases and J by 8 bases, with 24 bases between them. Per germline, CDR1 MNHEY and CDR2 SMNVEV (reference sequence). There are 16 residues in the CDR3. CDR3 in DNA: TGTGCCAGCAGTGTGGCCCGGGGGCAGCTCGTCGGAGGCTACACCTTC. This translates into CASSVARGQLVGGYTF.